Detailed here is one T cell receptor (beta chain). In the authors' methods: Amplification of reference gene primers provided the estimated nucleated cell counts. Using immunoSEQ multiplex PCR, the repertoire was profiled, and TCRdb retains in-frame clones only, with some absent. V, J and clone size reflect that table, while D and trimming were determined from the DNA. Found here are roughly 46,000 clones, 83% of them singletons; the top ten hold 7.4%. These data belong to a study of blood T cell repertoires in COVID-19. As for the study in general: Both acute and convalescent COVID-19 samples were obtained from the United States, Italy and Spain. Sample material is recorded as cDNA or gDNA derived from T cells, B-cell-depleted T cells, or PBMCs.

CDR3 length equals 15 residues. Germline V gives CDR1 KGHSH, CDR2 LQKENI. Trimming stripped 3 bases from V and 0 bases from J, with 9 bases between. This clonotype was obtained from a man between 60 and 70 years old with active COVID-19. Input material: peripheral blood. This chain joins TRBV18 and TRBJ1-5, with D unresolved. In DNA, the CDR3 is TGTGCCAGCTCACCGCGGGGTGATAGCAATCAGCCCCAGCATTTT. Encoded protein: CASSPRGDSNQPQHF.